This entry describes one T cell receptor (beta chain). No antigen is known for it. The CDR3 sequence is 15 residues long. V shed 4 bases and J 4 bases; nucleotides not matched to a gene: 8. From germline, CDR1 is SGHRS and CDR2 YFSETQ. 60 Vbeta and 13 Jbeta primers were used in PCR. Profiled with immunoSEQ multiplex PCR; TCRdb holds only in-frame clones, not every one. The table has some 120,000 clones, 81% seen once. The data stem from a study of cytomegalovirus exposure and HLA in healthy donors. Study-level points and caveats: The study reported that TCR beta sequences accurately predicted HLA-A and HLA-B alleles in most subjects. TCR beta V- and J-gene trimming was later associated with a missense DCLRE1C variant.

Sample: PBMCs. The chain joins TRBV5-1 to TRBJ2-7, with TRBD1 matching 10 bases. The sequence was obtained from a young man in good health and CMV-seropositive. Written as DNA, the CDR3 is TGCGCCAGCAGCCTAATACCGGGACAGGGGTACGAGCAGTACTTC. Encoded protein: CASSLIPGQGYEQYF. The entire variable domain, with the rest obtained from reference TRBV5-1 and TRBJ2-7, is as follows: KAGVTQTPRYLIKTRGQQVTLSCSPISGHRSVSWYQQTPGQGLQFLFEYFSETQRNKGNFPGRFSGRQFSNSRSEMNVSTLELGDSALYLCASSLIPGQGYEQYFGPGTRLTVT.